This is a list of T cell receptor beta chains from one sample in a study of blood T cells in healthy people across ages. In TCRdb, the 5' RACE reads were re-called with MiXCR into one record per CDR3 protein. This sample has about 780,000 distinct CDR3 sequences, with less than 60% found just once. The source material was blood. These receptors were obtained from a man at least 80 years old in good health. CDR3s include the opening cysteine and the closing phenylalanine or tryptophan. The D gene is left open where the match is weak. Clone size is stated in some rows and not others, as once, few, many or a class when expanded.

TRBV12-3/TRBV12-4,NA,TRBJ1-1,NA,CASSPRLNTEAFF,TGTGCCAGCAGTCCCCGACTCAACACTGAAGCTTTCTTT
TRBV4-2,TRBD2,TRBJ2-1,NA,CASSQEAGNVVNEQFF,TGTGCCAGCAGCCAAGAAGCGGGGAACGTAGTGAATGAGCAGTTCTTC
TRBV29-1,NA,TRBJ1-2,once,CSVDGEWGYTF,TGCAGCGTTGATGGTGAATGGGGCTACACCTTC
TRBV15,TRBD1,TRBJ2-1,once,CATSRAGQGVNEQFF,TGTGCCACCAGCAGGGCTGGACAGGGCGTCAATGAGCAGTTCTTC
TRBV3-1,NA,TRBJ2-3,NA,CASSQSGPDTQYF,TGTGCCAGCAGCCAATCGGGACCAGATACGCAGTATTTT
TRBV5-1,NA,TRBJ2-1,few,CASSSDPGTFNNEQFF,TGCGCCAGCAGCTCGGATCCCGGGACTTTTAACAATGAGCAGTTCTTC
TRBV4-1,TRBD2,TRBJ2-1,many,CASSQIRPSGPILYNEQFF,TGCGCCAGCAGCCAAATAAGGCCTAGCGGGCCCATCCTCTACAATGAGCAGTTCTTC
TRBV3-1,TRBD2,TRBJ2-1,many,CASSHKLGLAGYNEQFF,TGTGCCAGCAGCCATAAATTGGGACTAGCCGGCTACAATGAGCAGTTCTTC
TRBV24-1,TRBD1,TRBJ2-3,NA,CATSDPTGQYTDTQYF,TGTGCCACCAGTGACCCCACGGGACAGTATACAGATACGCAGTATTTT
TRBV7-2,TRBD2,TRBJ2-3,NA,CASSPGLAYTDTQYF,TGTGCCAGCTCACCCGGACTAGCCTACACAGATACGCAGTATTTT
TRBV10-2,NA,TRBJ2-4,many,CASSTDLKNIQYF,TGCGCCAGCAGTACTGACTTAAAAAACATTCAGTACTTC
TRBV20-1,TRBD1,TRBJ1-5,few,CSARTTYGTDIRAQHF,TGCAGTGCTAGGACTACATACGGGACAGACATTAGAGCGCAGCATTTT
TRBV7-2,NA,TRBJ2-5,NA,CASSLFLASETQYF,TGTGCCAGCAGCTTATTCCTAGCCTCCGAGACCCAGTACTTC
TRBV27,TRBD1,TRBJ1-2,once,CASGALDRLPYGYTF,TGTGCCAGCGGTGCCTTGGACAGGCTCCCCTATGGCTACACCTTC
TRBV7-2,NA,TRBJ2-2,NA,CASRGGVVRTGELFF,TGTGCCAGCAGGGGCGGGGTAGTGAGAACCGGGGAGCTGTTTTTT
TRBV20-1,TRBD2,TRBJ2-3,few,CSARNPTSGYTDTQYF,TGCAGTGCTAGAAATCCCACTAGCGGATACACAGATACGCAGTATTTT
TRBV7-9,NA,TRBJ2-1,NA,CASSQVPSGPYNEQFF,TGTGCCAGCAGCCAAGTACCCAGCGGTCCATACAATGAGCAGTTCTTC
TRBV29-1,NA,TRBJ2-7,NA,CSVEGLGKSYEQYF,TGCAGCGTTGAAGGGCTAGGGAAATCCTACGAGCAGTACTTC
TRBV7-2,NA,TRBJ1-2,NA,CASSADTYGSYTF,TGTGCCAGCAGCGCCGACACGTACGGCAGCTACACCTTC
TRBV4-2,NA,TRBJ2-2,NA,CASSQEPGPSTGELFF,TGTGCCAGCAGCCAAGAACCGGGACCGAGCACCGGGGAGCTGTTTTTT
TRBV7-8,TRBD1,TRBJ2-6,few,CASSLSDRGSGANVLTF,TGTGCCAGCAGCTTATCCGACAGGGGCTCTGGGGCCAACGTCCTGACTTTC
TRBV5-1,NA,TRBJ2-5,NA,CASSLRDSHQETQYF,TGCGCCAGCAGCCTGCGGGACTCCCACCAAGAGACCCAGTACTTC
TRBV7-3,TRBD1,TRBJ2-5,NA,CASSFGQGTKETQYF,TGTGCCAGCAGCTTCGGACAGGGGACAAAAGAGACCCAGTACTTC
TRBV4-2,NA,TRBJ2-7,few,CASSQDLGPISWEQYF,TGTGCCAGCAGCCAAGACCTCGGGCCCATCTCGTGGGAGCAGTACTTC
TRBV5-5,TRBD2,TRBJ2-7,NA,CASSLGPTSGMSSYEQYF,TGTGCCAGCAGCTTGGGGCCGACTAGCGGGATGAGCTCCTACGAGCAGTACTTC
TRBV27,NA,TRBJ2-5,few,CARFYRGETQYF,TGTGCCAGGTTTTATAGGGGTGAGACCCAGTACTTC
TRBV5-1,NA,TRBJ2-5,NA,CASSPRSSLISETQYF,TGCGCCAGCAGCCCCCGGTCGAGCTTGATCTCAGAGACCCAGTACTTC
TRBV7-9,TRBD1,TRBJ1-2,many,CASSLFRTGNYGYTF,TGTGCCAGCAGCCTCTTCCGGACAGGGAACTATGGCTACACCTTC
TRBV20-1,TRBD1,TRBJ1-1,NA,CSHRGGTEAFF,TGCAGCCACAGGGGAGGTACTGAAGCTTTCTTT
TRBV6-2/TRBV6-3,NA,TRBJ2-7,few,CASSYRQDGYEQYF,TGTGCCAGCAGTTACAGACAGGACGGCTACGAGCAGTACTTC
TRBV7-3,NA,TRBJ2-3,NA,CASSRQPLTGTDTQYF,TGTGCCAGCAGCCGACAGCCCCTGACCGGGACAGATACGCAGTATTTT
TRBV6-1,TRBD2,TRBJ2-1,NA,CASSERLPGGLIYNEQFF,TGTGCCAGCAGTGAACGCCTTCCGGGAGGGCTGATCTACAATGAGCAGTTCTTC
TRBV9,TRBD2,TRBJ2-1,few,CASSLEAGGTNEQFF,TGTGCCAGCAGCTTAGAGGCGGGAGGTACGAATGAGCAGTTCTTC
TRBV6-5,TRBD1,TRBJ2-1,once,CASNSDDRGLNEQFF,TGTGCCAGCAACTCTGACGACAGGGGGCTCAATGAGCAGTTCTTC
TRBV2,TRBD2,TRBJ2-1,NA,CAIPRREGVYEQFF,TGTGCCATCCCAAGGCGGGAGGGCGTCTATGAGCAGTTCTTC
TRBV7-2,NA,TRBJ2-5,NA,CASSSLVKETQYF,TGTGCCAGCAGCTCATTAGTTAAAGAGACCCAGTACTTC
TRBV6-2/TRBV6-3,TRBD1,TRBJ2-1,NA,CASSTRQGGKDEQFF,TGTGCCAGCAGTACCCGACAGGGGGGTAAGGATGAGCAGTTCTTC
TRBV27,NA,TRBJ1-5,NA,CASSLKGDEKQPQHF,TGTGCCAGCAGTTTGAAGGGAGACGAGAAACAGCCCCAGCATTTT
TRBV6-6,NA,TRBJ1-6,NA,CASSYLQGESPLHF,TGTGCCAGCAGCTACTTACAGGGAGAGTCACCCCTCCACTTT
TRBV20-1,NA,TRBJ2-1,few,CSASAQLGARNEQFF,TGCAGTGCTTCAGCCCAGCTAGGAGCAAGAAATGAGCAGTTCTTC
TRBV7-2,NA,TRBJ2-1,few,CASSLEGRGEQFF,TGTGCCAGCAGCTTAGAGGGTAGAGGCGAGCAGTTCTTC
TRBV30,TRBD1,TRBJ2-7,NA,CAWRPGQGAREQYF,TGTGCCTGGAGACCGGGACAGGGGGCGAGGGAGCAGTACTTC
TRBV4-2,NA,TRBJ2-7,few,CASSQNRDAYYEQYF,TGTGCCAGCAGCCAAAACCGGGACGCTTACTACGAGCAGTACTTC
TRBV20-1,TRBD2,TRBJ2-3,NA,CSARDQLSAGGTDTQYF,TGCAGTGCTAGAGATCAGCTCTCAGCGGGAGGCACAGATACGCAGTATTTT
TRBV7-2,TRBD2,TRBJ2-5,many,CASSLAGGRETQYF,TGTGCCAGCAGTCTAGCGGGAGGAAGGGAGACCCAGTACTTC
TRBV5-1,TRBD2,TRBJ2-5,NA,CASSSARLAGGAEQYF,TGCGCCAGCAGCTCCGCTAGACTAGCGGGGGGCGCTGAGCAGTACTTC
TRBV4-3,TRBD2,TRBJ2-7,NA,CASSQNSGGQYEQYF,TGCGCCAGCAGCCAGAATAGCGGGGGCCAATACGAGCAGTACTTC
TRBV3-1,TRBD1,TRBJ1-2,few,CASSPLGQGVSGYTF,TGTGCCAGCAGCCCTTTGGGACAGGGGGTCTCTGGCTACACCTTC
TRBV4-2,NA,TRBJ1-6,NA,CASSQDREDSPLHF,TGTGCCAGCAGCCAAGATCGAGAGGATTCACCCCTCCACTTT
TRBV7-2,NA,TRBJ1-5,NA,CASSGGNLTRQPQHF,TGTGCCAGCAGTGGGGGAAACCTAACCCGTCAGCCCCAGCATTTT
TRBV20-1,NA,TRBJ2-5,NA,CSAMRATETQYF,TGCAGTGCTATGCGGGCGACGGAGACCCAGTACTTC
TRBV27,NA,TRBJ2-7,NA,CASSFTTVVGGDEQYF,TGTGCCAGCAGTTTCACGACAGTTGTCGGGGGTGACGAGCAGTACTTC
TRBV14,NA,TRBJ2-7,NA,CASSHGQRYEQYF,TGTGCCAGCAGCCACGGACAGCGTTACGAGCAGTACTTC